The clone carrying this TCR beta chain was observed many times. Its specificity is unknown. Specified time point: persistent/refractory GD, antithyroid drugs over 5 years with positive TRAb. PBMC-extracted RNA yielded the TCR library. The sample is drawn from a study of regulatory T cells in long-lasting Graves disease. As for the study in general: With positive TSH receptor antibodies and over 5 years of antithyroid drugs, Graves' disease was considered persistent. Study observations and caveats: The persistent group shared roughly 2,700 public clonotypes, more than the approximately 970 shared by new patients. Persistent disease showed a preference for TRBV28, TRBJ1-2 and TRBJ2-5.

In building TCR beta libraries, iRepertoire HTBI primers were used together with Arm-PCR of CDR3 regions. Using its own MiXCR run on the multiplex PCR reads, TCRdb lists one record per CDR3 protein. This sample has some 340,000 distinct CDR3 sequences, with 20% to 25% found just once. CDR3 length: 14 residues. Germline V gene data show CDR1 as DFQATT and CDR2 as SNEGSKA (reference sequence). V was pared by 4 bases and J by 8 bases, with 17 bases between. The chain combines TRBV20-1 with TRBJ2-2; perhaps TRBD2 as D (5 bases). The receptor comes from a middle-aged woman with Graves disease. The source material was peripheral blood mononuclear cells (PBMCs), sampled when the disease was refractory, from a patient treated with antithyroid drugs. In DNA, the CDR3 is TGCAGTGCTAAATCGGGAACGGACTCAGGGGAGCTGTTTTTT. Its translation: CSAKSGTDSGELFF.